This TCR beta chain was sequenced in a study of blood T cell repertoires in COVID-19 (TCRdb year 2020). For context, the study as a whole: Samples from collaborators originated in the United States, Italy and Spain and spanned both the acute and convalescent phases of COVID-19. The material from the prospective study consisted of cDNA or gDNA derived from T cells, B-cell-depleted T cells, or PBMCs. Subjects who had been exposed to COVID-19, were actively infected with it, or had recovered from it provided the deeply sampled blood TCRbeta repertoires that made up the dataset. The repertoires were released in a freely available public database meant as a resource for research on the immune response to SARS-CoV-2. The samples were drawn from the first 160 participants of the ongoing ImmuneRACE study and from over a thousand subjects provided by 6 global collaborators. A de-identified subject ID, COVID-19 status, age in years and sex were almost always included in the sample metadata. Where HLA class I and class II types were available, the types were taken from metadata supplied by the sample provider, not from assay-based typing. The investigation overall reported the following: The quantity of clinical and demographic metadata differed by source and by participant and was supplied without curation.

Only one count was recorded for this clone. The antigen it recognizes is unknown. Per-nucleotide qualities are absent, and no much larger clonotype sits a single base away. Reading the germline V gene gives CDR1 SNHLY and CDR2 FYNNEI. V and J are trimmed by 6 bases and 4 bases, and the gene matches miss 9 bases of the junction. Taken from cysteine to phenylalanine, the CDR3 has 15 residues. Only the CDR3 DNA stays, 45 bases, in frame from base 1. Whole blood was collected in K2EDTA tubes by collaborating institutions according to the institutions' own protocols. For TCRbeta analysis, collaborator samples were shipped as frozen whole blood, as isolated PBMCs, or as DNA extracted from either sample type. The immunoSEQ Assay, a bias-controlled multiplex PCR, was used to amplify TCRbeta CDR3 regions from genomic DNA. Concerning the study's data processing: Within the assay, amplification of reference gene primers was used to estimate how many nucleated cells each sample contained. To quantify the absolute abundance of each unique TCRbeta CDR3 rearrangement, sequence reads were collapsed and filtered. For each sample, productive Simpson clonality was calculated as the square root of Simpson's diversity index over productive rearrangements. The table was pulled from immuneACCESS by TCRdb, which kept in-frame rearrangements only. Such tables lose some clones; where checked, under half of the loss comes from unresolved V genes, and the rest has no known cause. That table furnishes V, J and clone size, whereas the DNA furnished D and trimming. The sample contains 90,000 to 150,000 clones, 85% of them found a single time. About a tenth of the sample belongs to the ten largest clones.

The rearrangement joined TRBV2 to TRBJ2-7; 10 central nucleotides agree with TRBD1. Material for sequencing was peripheral blood. This receptor was identified in an elderly man with acute or convalescent COVID-19. In nucleotides, the sequence is TGTGCCAGCAGCGGGGACAGGGGAAGAGGGTACGAGCAGTACTTC. Protein translation: CASSGDRGRGYEQYF.